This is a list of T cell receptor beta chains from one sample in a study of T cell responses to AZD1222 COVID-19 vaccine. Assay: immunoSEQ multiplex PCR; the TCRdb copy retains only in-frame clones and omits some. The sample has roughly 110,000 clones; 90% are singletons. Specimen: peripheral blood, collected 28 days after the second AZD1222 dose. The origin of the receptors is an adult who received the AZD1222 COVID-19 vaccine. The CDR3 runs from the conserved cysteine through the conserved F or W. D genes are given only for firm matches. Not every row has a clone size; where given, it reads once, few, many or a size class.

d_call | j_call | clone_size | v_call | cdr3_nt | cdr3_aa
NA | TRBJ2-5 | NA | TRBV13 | TGTGCCAGCAGAAAATTAGGATTCCCTCAACCAGAAGAGACCCAGTACTTC | CASRKLGFPQPEETQYF
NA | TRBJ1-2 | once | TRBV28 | TGTGCCAGCGAGATGACAGAAAAATTGCCAAGGGGGGGCTACACCTTC | CASEMTEKLPRGGYTF
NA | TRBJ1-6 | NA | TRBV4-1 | TGCGCCAGCAGCCAACCCCGAGGGGGTTCCTATAATTCACCCCTCCACTTT | CASSQPRGGSYNSPLHF
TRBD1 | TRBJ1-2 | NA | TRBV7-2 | TGTGCCAGCAGAACCGGGACAGCCTATGGCTACACCTTC | CASRTGTAYGYTF
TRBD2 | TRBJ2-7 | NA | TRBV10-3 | TGTGCCATGAGAGCCGGGGGGGAGACGTACGAGCAGTACTTC | CAMRAGGETYEQYF
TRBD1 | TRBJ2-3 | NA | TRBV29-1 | TGCAGCGGCGGGAGGACAGGGGGCGTGTATTTT | CSGGRTGGVYF
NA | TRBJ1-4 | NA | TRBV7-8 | TGTGCCAGCAGCCGAGTCCGGGGACCAACTAATGAAAAACTGTTTTTT | CASSRVRGPTNEKLFF
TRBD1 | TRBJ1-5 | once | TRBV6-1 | TGTGCCAGCAGTGAGGAAGGCAGGGGGGGGCAGCATTTT | CASSEEGRGGQHF
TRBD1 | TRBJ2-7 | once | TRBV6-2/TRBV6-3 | TGTGCCAGCAGTTACCTCCCCGGACAGGACTCCTACGAGCAGTACTTC | CASSYLPGQDSYEQYF
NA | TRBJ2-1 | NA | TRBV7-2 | TGTGCCAGCAGCTTAAGTAAGCTCAATGAGCAGTTCTTC | CASSLSKLNEQFF
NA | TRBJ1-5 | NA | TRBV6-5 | TGTGCCAGCAGCATATCCCCTGGAGGGAGCCAGCCCCAGCATTTT | CASSISPGGSQPQHF
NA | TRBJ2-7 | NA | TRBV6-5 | TGTGCCAGCAGTTACTCAGGGAGCTCCTACGAGCAGTACTTC | CASSYSGSSYEQYF
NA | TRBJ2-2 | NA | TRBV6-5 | TGTGCCATTGGCGTGGTGGCAAACACCGGGGAGCTGTTTTTT | CAIGVVANTGELFF
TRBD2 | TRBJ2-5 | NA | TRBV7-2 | TGTGCCAGCAGCCAAGTTAGCGGGGTTGGGGAGACCCAGTACTTC | CASSQVSGVGETQYF
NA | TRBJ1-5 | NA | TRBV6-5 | TGTGCCAGCAGCACCTGGCGGGGAAATCAGCCCCAGCATTTT | CASSTWRGNQPQHF
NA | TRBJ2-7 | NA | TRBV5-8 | TGTGCCAGCAGCCCCCCAGGGGGACTACCCTACGAGCAGTACTTC | CASSPPGGLPYEQYF
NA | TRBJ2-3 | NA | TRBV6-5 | TGTGCCCGCTTGGCGTCTATCCCAGATACGCAGTATTTT | CARLASIPDTQYF
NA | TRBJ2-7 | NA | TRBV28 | TGTGCCAGCAGTTTAGGGGGGAGCTCCTACGAGCAGTACTTC | CASSLGGSSYEQYF
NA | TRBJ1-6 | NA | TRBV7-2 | TGTGCCAGCAGCTTCAAAGGGGCCAGCCGACATTCACCCCTCCACTTT | CASSFKGASRHSPLHF
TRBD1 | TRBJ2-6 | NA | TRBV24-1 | TGTGCCACCGCGAAGGGGGCGGGGGCCAACGTCCTGACTTTC | CATAKGAGANVLTF
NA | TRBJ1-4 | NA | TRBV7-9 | TGTGCCAGCAGCCGGACAGCGAGAAATGAAAAACTGTTTTTT | CASSRTARNEKLFF
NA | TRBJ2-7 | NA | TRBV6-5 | TGTGCCAGCAGCCCAAAAGAGAGTTCCTACGAGCAGTACTTC | CASSPKESSYEQYF
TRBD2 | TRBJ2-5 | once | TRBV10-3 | TGTGCCATCAGTGAGTCGCTGGGACTAGCGGGGGGCCAACAAGAGACCCAGTACTTC | CAISESLGLAGGQQETQYF
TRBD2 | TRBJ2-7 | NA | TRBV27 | TGTGCCAGCAGTTTATCTCCTAGCGGGGGTTACGAGCAGTACTTC | CASSLSPSGGYEQYF
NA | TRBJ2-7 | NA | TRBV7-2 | TGTGCCAGCACTCGCCTGGCGGGCTCCGCCTACGAGCAGTACTTC | CASTRLAGSAYEQYF
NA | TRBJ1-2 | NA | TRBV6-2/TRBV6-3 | TGTGCCAGCAGTGAGGGCGTCTATGGCTACACCTTC | CASSEGVYGYTF
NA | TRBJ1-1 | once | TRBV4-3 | TGCGCCAGCAGCCACCCGACTGTGGGCGCTGAAGCTTTCTTT | CASSHPTVGAEAFF
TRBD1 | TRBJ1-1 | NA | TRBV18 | TGTGCCAGCTCACCACCGGGACAGTCGAACACTGAAGCTTTCTTT | CASSPPGQSNTEAFF
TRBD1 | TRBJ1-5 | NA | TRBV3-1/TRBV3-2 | TGTGCCAGCAGCCAAGACCACAGGGGCAGCCAGCCCCAGCATTTT | CASSQDHRGSQPQHF
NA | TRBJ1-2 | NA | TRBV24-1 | TGTGCCACCAGTGATTCTACGACAGCCTATGGCTACACCTTC | CATSDSTTAYGYTF
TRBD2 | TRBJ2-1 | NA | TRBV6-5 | TGTGCCAGCAGGGGACTAGCGGGGTCCAATGAGCAGTTCTTC | CASRGLAGSNEQFF
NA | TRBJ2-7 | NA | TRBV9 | TGTGCCAGCAGCGTAGAGACGGGAAGGGGCTACGAGCAGTACTTC | CASSVETGRGYEQYF
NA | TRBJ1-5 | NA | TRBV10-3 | TGTGCCATCAGTGAGTCGGGCCTTGGGGGGGGGCCCCAGCATTTT | CAISESGLGGGPQHF
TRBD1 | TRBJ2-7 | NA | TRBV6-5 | TGTGCCAGCAGTTACTCGGACAGGCGCACTTTCAACGAGCAGTACTTC | CASSYSDRRTFNEQYF
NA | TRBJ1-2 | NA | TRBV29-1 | TGCAGCGTTGAACGAGGGGATGGTCGGGATGGCTACACCTTC | CSVERGDGRDGYTF
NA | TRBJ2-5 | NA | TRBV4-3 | TGCGCCAGCAGCCAAACTGGTGGATCACAAGAGACCCAGTACTTC | CASSQTGGSQETQYF
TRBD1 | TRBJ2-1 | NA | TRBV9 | TGTGCCAGCAGCGTACTAGGCCAGGGGGCGCGGAATGAGCAGTTCTTC | CASSVLGQGARNEQFF
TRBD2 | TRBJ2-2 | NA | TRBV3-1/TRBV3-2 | TGTGCCAGCAGCCAAGGTCACCTAGCGGGGGTCACCGGGGAGCTGTTTTTT | CASSQGHLAGVTGELFF
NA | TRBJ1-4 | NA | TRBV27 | TGTGCCAGCAGTTCGGGCCTCCTTAATGAAAAACTGTTTTTT | CASSSGLLNEKLFF
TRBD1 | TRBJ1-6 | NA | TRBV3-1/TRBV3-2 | TGTGCCAGCAGCCAAGATAGGGACAGGACTCATTATAATTCACCCCTCCACTTT | CASSQDRDRTHYNSPLHF
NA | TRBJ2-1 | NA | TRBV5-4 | TGTGCCAGCAGCGGCAAAACAGGGGGGGTTTCCAATGAGCAGTTCTTC | CASSGKTGGVSNEQFF
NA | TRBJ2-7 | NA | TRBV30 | TGTGCCTGGGAGGCCGTCGCAGGGGGGAACGAGCAGTACTTC | CAWEAVAGGNEQYF
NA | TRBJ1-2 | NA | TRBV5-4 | TGTGCCAGCAGCACGACCCCCGTGGATGGCTACACCTTC | CASSTTPVDGYTF
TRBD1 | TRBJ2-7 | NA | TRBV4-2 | TGTGCCAGCAGCCAAGAATTGCAGGGGGCCTACGAGCAGTACTTC | CASSQELQGAYEQYF
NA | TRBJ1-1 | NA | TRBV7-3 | TGTGCCAGCAGCCTTAATGCCGGGAACACTGAAGCTTTCTTT | CASSLNAGNTEAFF
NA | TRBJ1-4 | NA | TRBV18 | TGTGCCAGCTCACCTGACATACTTGCAACTAATGAAAAACTGTTTTTT | CASSPDILATNEKLFF
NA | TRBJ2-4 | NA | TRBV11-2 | TGTGCCAGCAGCTTAGTCGGGGGCCTAGCCAAAAACATTCAGTACTTC | CASSLVGGLAKNIQYF
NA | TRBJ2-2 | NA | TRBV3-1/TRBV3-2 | TGTGCCAGCACCGGGGCCGGCGGAGCCACCGGGGAGCTGTTTTTT | CASTGAGGATGELFF
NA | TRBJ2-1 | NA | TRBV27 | TGTGCCAGCAGTTTATCAGCGGGTGTCGGGCAGTTCTTC | CASSLSAGVGQFF
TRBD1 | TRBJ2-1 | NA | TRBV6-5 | TGTGCCACCTGGGACAGGAGCTCCTACAATGAGCAGTTCTTC | CATWDRSSYNEQFF